The TCR beta chain under discussion was sequenced for a study of T cell responses to AZD1222 COVID-19 vaccine (dated by TCRdb to the early 2020s). A note on the overall study: AZD1222 recipients with second doses at about 4 weeks or about 12 weeks were pooled, because spike-specific TCR depth and breadth did not differ between schedules. TCR sequencing was performed for about 250 trial participants, of whom some 200 were given two doses of AZD1222 and around 25 were given two doses of MenACWY control vaccine. Enrollment into the trials was organized by age into subgroups of 18-55, 56-69 and 70-plus years, and those subgroups contained roughly 140, 27 and 60 TCR-sequenced participants, respectively.

This specimen's time point label, per the study, means: baseline before first vaccination. Samples from vaccinated people were obtained from the UK trials COV001 and COV002, which included a single-blind randomized controlled phase 2/3 trial of AZD1222 (ChAdOx1 nCoV-19) in healthy adults. For TCRbeta chain sequencing, PBMC samples from trial participants were taken at day 0 and at day 28 after the second dose. Overall study outcomes, separate from this receptor: The vaccine-associated CD4 TCRs covered the entire spike protein, and the dominant responses fell in regions 160-218 and 743-854. Reportedly, close to half of the unique spike-specific TCRs recognized epitopes lying outside the regions that are mutated in the B.1.351 and B.1.1.7 variants. Most participants were white British and females outnumbered males, and the authors suggested that clonal diversity may have been underestimated. Only five to seven AZD1222 recipients were SARS-CoV-2 seropositive at baseline, limiting conclusions about previously exposed vaccinees. The 56-69-year group was small, and its depth increase did not reach significance, likely because of low power. Spike-specific TCR breadth and depth rose significantly after two AZD1222 doses compared with day 0 and with MenACWY recipients. Because no samples from the day 14 peak response were available, repertoires could be characterized only after the peak T cell response.

CDR1 and CDR2 (SSHAT, FNYEAQ) derive from the germline V gene (reference sequence). The CDR3 spans 16 residues, from the cysteine through the phenylalanine. The entry retains the CDR3 DNA only, 48 bases that are in frame from base 1. Of note for this clone: Which antigen it targets is not known. A read error may produce the germline difference seen at one junction end.

The CDR3 regions of human TCRbeta chains were analyzed by immunosequencing. Processing in the source paper ran as follows. TCRs in the repertoires were matched against a reference library of SARS-CoV-2-specific TCRs that had been generated with the MIRA antigen-specificity platform. Breadth was defined as the fraction of unique TCRs that were SARS-CoV-2-associated, and depth was defined as the fraction of total T cells that were SARS-CoV-2-associated. Each spike-specific TCR was assigned to its reactive spike region and to a CD4 or CD8 class using the MIRA data. Log10-transformed breadth and depth values were compared by one-way ANOVA with Sidak's multiple comparisons tests. TCRdb carries this immuneACCESS record with in-frame sequences only. Its versions omit some clonotypes, under half of them owing to an unresolved V gene in the studies checked, with the rest unexplained. D and trimming come from the DNA, and the V and J calls and clone size come from that table. This sample is represented by 150,000 or so clones; about nine tenths of them were singletons. About 1.6% of the sample rests with the top ten.

Recombination joined TRBV7-7 with TRBJ2-5; TRBD1 is a weak D gene call, 5 bases matching. The receptor's source is an adult in good health. The sequencing used peripheral blood, collected on day 0 of AZD1222 vaccination. This receptor carries the CDR3 CASSLGSRGIQETQYF. The DNA sequence is given as TGTGCTAGCAGCTTAGGCTCAAGGGGTATACAAGAGACCCAGTACTTC.